One and the same sample provided the 11 T cell receptor beta chains below, sequenced in a study of radiotherapy plus CTLA-4 blockade in lung cancer. Sequencing used immunoSEQ multiplex PCR; TCRdb keeps in-frame clones, though not all of them. The data show about 98,000 clones, around 83% seen once. The specimen was peripheral blood, collected from a patient treated with radiotherapy plus ipilimumab. These receptors originate from a human donor with non-small cell lung cancer who had a partial response to radiotherapy plus ipilimumab.

This chain joins TRBV6-5 and TRBJ1-2; a possible D gene is TRBD1 (6 bases). This CDR3 is 15 amino acids long. V was clipped by 0 bases and J by 2 bases, with 10 bases between them. Germline V gene sequence: CDR1 MNHEY, CDR2 SVGAGI. This CDR3 is CASSYSWQGNYGYTF. In nucleotides, the CDR3 is TGTGCCAGCAGTTACTCCTGGCAGGGGAACTATGGCTACACCTTC.

This clone was detected a few times. The chain has TRBV5-1 and TRBJ2-7; TRBD1 aligns across 10 bases. Germline loops: CDR1 SGHRS, CDR2 YFSETQ. J was trimmed by 3 bases and V by 4 bases; bases with no gene match: 7. The CDR3 sequence is 15 residues long. CDR3 coding DNA: TGCGCCAGCAGCCCCGGAGGGACAGGGGTCTACGAGCAGTACTTC. Translation: CASSPGGTGVYEQYF.

The V and J genes are TRBV5-1 and TRBJ2-5; 13 nucleotides line up with TRBD2. Germline V gene data show CDR1 as SGHRS and CDR2 as YFSETQ. Trimming took 4 bases from V and 5 from J; bases not matched to a gene: 5. This CDR3 region has 15 residues. The chain's CDR3 is CASSTGTSGTETQYF. DNA of the CDR3: TGCGCCAGCAGCACCGGGACTAGCGGGACCGAGACCCAGTACTTC.

This clone appeared once. The chain uses TRBV9 and TRBJ1-3, with D unresolved. CDR1 is SGDLS and CDR2 is YYNGEE in the germline V gene. The CDR3 covers 15 residues. V lost 4 bases and J 2 bases, leaving 13 bases between the germline ends. This CDR3 reads CASSPSGRPGNTIYF. Here the CDR3 DNA reads TGTGCCAGCAGCCCCAGCGGGAGACCTGGAAACACCATATATTTT.

The J gene is TRBJ2-2, the V gene TRBV7-9, with D possibly TRBD2 on 6 matching bases. Germline lookup yields CDR1 SEHNR and CDR2 FQNEAQ (reference sequence). The CDR3 runs to 15 residues. V was trimmed by 5 bases and J by 3 bases, leaving 13 bases between them. CDR3 nucleotides: TGTGCCAGCAGCACAAACGGGAGTTACACCGGGGAGCTGTTTTTT. Its translation: CASSTNGSYTGELFF.

This clone showed up just once. V is TRBV2 and J is TRBJ2-5; D possibly corresponds to TRBD2 (6 bases). The germline V and J ends were trimmed by 5 bases and 5 bases, with 12 bases remaining between them. The CDR3 consists of 13 residues. Germline CDR1 SNHLY, CDR2 FYNNEI. The CDR3 DNA reads TGTGCCAGCAGTCAGGACTATCGGGAGACCCAGTACTTC. Its translation is CASSQDYRETQYF.

Comments on this clone: The sample has other DNA sequences that encode this CDR3 too. The rearrangement links TRBV2 to TRBJ2-5, with D possibly matching TRBD1 (6 bases). Germline V gene data show CDR1 as SNHLY and CDR2 as FYNNEI. Trimming removed 3 bases from V and 0 bases from J, with 8 bases in between. The CDR3 loop spans 14 amino acids. CDR3 sequence reads: CASSENRDQETQYF. The CDR3 DNA follows: TGTGCCAGCAGTGAGAACAGGGACCAAGAGACCCAGTACTTC.

This clone was counted a single time. V gene TRBV19 combines with J gene TRBJ2-7, with D possibly TRBD1 on 6 matching bases. Germline CDR1 is LNHDA and CDR2 is SQIVND (reference sequence). The V and J ends lost 10 bases and 0 bases respectively, with 13 bases between them. This CDR3 has 13 amino acids. In DNA form, the CDR3 reads TGTGCCACCTCAGACAGGAGCTCCTACGAGCAGTACTTC. Its protein product is CATSDRSSYEQYF.

This clone came up a few times. The gene calls are TRBV28 and TRBJ2-5; TRBD1 is a possible D gene (6 bases). Trimming took 4 bases from V and 4 from J, leaving 19 bases between them. Per the germline V gene, CDR1 is MDHEN and CDR2 is SYDVKM. The CDR3 sequence is 16 residues long. The CDR3 region has the DNA TGTGCCAGCAGTTCCTCTACAGGGCTGTGGGGAGAGACCCAGTACTTC. Translation: CASSSSTGLWGETQYF.

This clone was counted between two and nine times. The chain carries TRBV6-6 and TRBJ2-7; no reliable D call. V lost 4 bases to trimming and J lost 2 bases, with 15 bases between them. This CDR3 region has 15 residues. The germline V gene has CDR1 MNHNY and CDR2 SVGAGI (reference sequence). The CDR3 nucleotides are TGTGCCAGCAGTTTTCTTTCCACTGTAACCTACGAGCAGTACTTC. Translated, it gives CASSFLSTVTYEQYF.

The rearrangement links TRBV2 to TRBJ2-2; the match to TRBD2 covers 14 bases. Germline V gene lookup returns CDR1 SNHLY and CDR2 FYNNEI. The CDR3 extends over 17 amino acids. Trimming at V came to 5 bases and at J to 5 bases, leaving 7 bases not matched to a gene. CDR3 sequence: CASSYGTSGSGTGELFF. As DNA, the CDR3 is TGTGCCAGCAGTTATGGGACTAGCGGGAGCGGAACCGGGGAGCTGTTTTTT. Full variable domain (outside the CDR3, taken from reference TRBV2 and TRBJ2-2): EPEVTQTPSHQVTQMGQEVILRCVPISNHLYFYWYRQILGQKVEFLVSFYNNEISEKSEIFDDQFSVERPDGSNFTLKIRSTKLEDSAMYFCASSYGTSGSGTGELFFGEGSRLTVL.